The rows below give T cell receptor beta chains drawn from one sample of a study of Ad26.COV2.S vaccination and SARS-CoV-2 variants. TCRdb keeps only in-frame clones here, not all; method: immunoSEQ multiplex PCR. This sample has approximately 460,000 clones, with 80% to 90% found just once. This material consisted of peripheral blood, taken in a trial of Ad26.COV2.S vaccine versus placebo. The origin of the receptors is a person aged 18-65 years who received the Ad26.COV2.S COVID-19 vaccine or a placebo. The CDR3 runs from the conserved cysteine through the conserved F or W. The order of the fields is clone size, J gene, D gene, V gene, CDR3 protein, CDR3 DNA. A D gene is named only where the DNA matches it firmly. Clone size is stated in some rows and not others, as once, few, many or a class when expanded.

>once|TRBJ1-1|TRBD1|TRBV4-3
CASSQTGQSNTEAFF
TGCGCCAGCAGCCAAACGGGACAGAGCAACACTGAAGCTTTCTTT
>.|TRBJ1-2|.|TRBV11-2
CASSSPATGTNYGYTF
TGTGCCAGCAGCTCCCCAGCGACAGGAACCAACTATGGCTACACCTTC
>.|TRBJ2-3|TRBD2|TRBV9
CASSSGILGGTFRTDTQYF
TGTGCCAGCAGCTCCGGGATTTTGGGAGGGACGTTTCGCACAGATACGCAGTATTTT
>once|TRBJ2-7|.|TRBV25-1
CASSEMVSGGSSYEQYF
TGTGCCAGCAGTGAAATGGTATCGGGGGGCAGCTCCTACGAGCAGTACTTC
>.|TRBJ1-6|.|TRBV18
CASSPGAGSNSPLHF
TGTGCCAGCTCACCTGGGGCAGGCTCCAATTCACCCCTCCACTTT
>.|TRBJ2-2|.|TRBV7-7
CASTYRKGAGELFF
TGTGCTAGCACCTACCGGAAGGGTGCCGGGGAGCTGTTTTTT
>once|TRBJ2-3|.|TRBV11-2
CASSLVGRSTDTQYF
TGTGCCAGCAGCTTAGTTGGCAGGTCCACAGATACGCAGTATTTT
>.|TRBJ2-5|TRBD2|TRBV6-2/TRBV6-3
CASSSSRLAGAPKETQYF
TGTGCCAGCAGTTCCTCCCGACTAGCGGGGGCCCCAAAAGAGACCCAGTACTTC
>.|TRBJ1-4|.|TRBV6-6
CASSYRATNEKLFF
TGTGCCAGCAGTTACAGAGCAACTAATGAAAAACTGTTTTTT
>once|TRBJ2-7|.|TRBV7-9
CASRDYTGATYEQYF
TGTGCCAGCCGGGACTACACAGGGGCGACCTACGAGCAGTACTTC
>.|TRBJ1-2|TRBD1|TRBV25-1
CASSDPGTGAYGYTF
TGTGCCAGCAGTGACCCCGGGACAGGGGCCTATGGCTACACCTTC
>few|TRBJ1-5|.|TRBV19
CASTRGVQPQHF
TGTGCCAGTACCAGGGGTGTTCAGCCCCAGCATTTT
>.|TRBJ2-1|.|TRBV2
CASSELPESSYNEQFF
TGTGCCAGCAGTGAACTCCCGGAAAGCTCCTACAATGAGCAGTTCTTC
>.|TRBJ2-6|.|TRBV11-2
CASSLEGPGSGGANVLTF
TGTGCCAGCAGCTTAGAGGGGCCGGGCTCAGGAGGGGCCAACGTCCTGACTTTC
>once|TRBJ2-1|.|TRBV7-9
CASSSPRGLSSYNEQFF
TGTGCCAGCAGCAGTCCTCGAGGGCTAAGCTCCTACAATGAGCAGTTCTTC
>.|TRBJ2-7|.|TRBV10-1
CASSESVLATRGEQYF
TGCGCCAGCAGTGAGTCCGTTTTAGCCACCCGGGGCGAGCAGTACTTC
>once|TRBJ2-2|TRBD2|TRBV18
CASSPPGLAGPPNTGELFF
TGTGCCAGCTCACCACCGGGACTAGCGGGACCCCCGAACACCGGGGAGCTGTTTTTT
>.|TRBJ1-3|TRBD1|TRBV4-2
CASSQSIGQGGLRGNTIYF
TGTGCCAGCAGCCAATCCATCGGACAGGGTGGGCTACGGGGAAACACCATATATTTT
>.|TRBJ2-7|TRBD2|TRBV6-5
CASSRLAGASYEQYF
TGTGCCAGCAGTCGGCTAGCGGGGGCCTCCTACGAGCAGTACTTC
>.|TRBJ1-6|.|TRBV6-1
CASSVNQGFYDSPLHF
TGTGCCAGCAGTGTTAACCAGGGCTTTTATGATTCACCCCTCCACTTT
>.|TRBJ2-7|TRBD1|TRBV4-1
CASRDREHEQYF
TGCGCCAGCCGGGACAGGGAGCACGAGCAGTACTTC
>once|TRBJ1-5|.|TRBV2
CASRTGNQPQHF
TGTGCCAGCAGAACAGGGAATCAGCCCCAGCATTTT
>.|TRBJ2-5|TRBD2|TRBV11-2
CASSLGGSGGRGPQETQYF
TGTGCCAGCAGCTTAGGGGGTAGCGGGGGTCGCGGCCCCCAAGAGACCCAGTACTTC
>.|TRBJ1-3|.|TRBV19
CASSTAARVPGNTIYF
TGTGCCAGTAGTACCGCCGCTAGGGTTCCTGGAAACACCATATATTTT
>.|TRBJ1-5|.|TRBV28
CASRGGLLVQHF
TGTGCCAGCAGGGGGGGACTCCTTGTCCAGCATTTT
>.|TRBJ2-1|TRBD2|TRBV7-9
CASSSRTSGAHEQFF
TGTGCCAGCAGCTCCAGGACTAGCGGGGCACATGAGCAGTTCTTC
>.|TRBJ2-7|.|TRBV6-5
CASSLSQGLYEQYF
TGTGCCAGCAGTTTGAGCCAGGGACTCTACGAGCAGTACTTC
>.|TRBJ1-5|.|TRBV5-8
CASSLARGSPQHF
TGTGCCAGCAGCTTGGCGAGGGGGAGCCCCCAGCATTTT
>.|TRBJ2-7|TRBD2|TRBV28
CACISGTSRYEQYF
TGTGCCTGCATCTCCGGGACTAGTCGGTATGAGCAGTACTTC
>.|TRBJ2-7|.|TRBV9
CASSVGGEKVYEQYF
TGTGCCAGCAGCGTAGGAGGAGAAAAGGTCTACGAGCAGTACTTC
>.|TRBJ1-5|.|TRBV4-3
CASSQDVRFTADQPQHF
TGCGCCAGCAGCCAAGACGTCAGGTTCACCGCCGATCAGCCCCAGCATTTT
>.|TRBJ2-2|.|TRBV24-1
CATSDSVDSTGELFF
TGTGCCACCAGTGATTCCGTCGACAGCACCGGGGAGCTGTTTTTT
>.|TRBJ1-5|.|TRBV6-2/TRBV6-3
CASSYAENQPQHF
TGTGCCAGCAGTTACGCAGAAAATCAGCCCCAGCATTTT
>once|TRBJ1-1|.|TRBV29-1
CSVEGFANTEAFF
TGCAGCGTTGAAGGGTTTGCGAACACTGAAGCTTTCTTT
>.|TRBJ1-2|.|TRBV28
CASSLVGGYGYTF
TGTGCCAGCAGTTTGGTCGGTGGCTATGGCTACACCTTC
>.|TRBJ1-3|.|TRBV7-9
CASSERGDRNTIYF
TGTGCCAGCAGCGAAAGAGGGGATCGAAACACCATATATTTT
>.|TRBJ1-4|.|TRBV3-1/TRBV3-2
CASSRPLGEYSGKLFF
TGTGCCAGCAGCCGTCCACTGGGGGAGTATAGTGGAAAACTGTTTTTT
>.|TRBJ2-7|TRBD1|TRBV18
CASSLGTGSPYEQYF
TGTGCCAGCTCACTAGGGACAGGTAGTCCCTACGAGCAGTACTTC
>.|TRBJ2-1|.|TRBV29-1
CSVEWTPAGNEQFF
TGCAGCGTTGAATGGACCCCAGCCGGCAATGAGCAGTTCTTC
>.|TRBJ1-2|.|TRBV30
CAWKFGVGAYGYTF
TGTGCCTGGAAATTTGGTGTCGGGGCCTATGGCTACACCTTC
>.|TRBJ1-1|.|TRBV11-2
CASSLNLLNTEAFF
TGTGCCAGCAGCTTAAACTTATTGAACACTGAAGCTTTCTTT
>.|TRBJ1-1|.|TRBV7-9
CASSSPRVLPTNTEAFF
TGTGCCAGCAGCTCACCCAGGGTATTGCCTACGAACACTGAAGCTTTCTTT
>.|TRBJ2-7|.|TRBV20-1
CSAAPGYEQYF
TGCAGTGCCGCCCCAGGGTACGAGCAGTACTTC
>.|TRBJ2-1|.|TRBV9
CASGGQVQFF
TGTGCCAGCGGGGGGCAGGTGCAGTTCTTC
>once|TRBJ2-7|TRBD2|TRBV2
CASSYGTNEQYF
TGTGCCAGCAGTTACGGGACTAACGAGCAGTACTTC
>.|TRBJ2-7|TRBD1|TRBV6-5
CASSLSGTGTYEQYF
TGTGCCAGCAGTTTATCCGGGACAGGGACCTACGAGCAGTACTTC
>.|TRBJ1-1|TRBD1|TRBV18
CASSPRQGQPNTEAFF
TGTGCCAGCTCACCACGACAGGGACAACCGAACACTGAAGCTTTCTTT
>few|TRBJ2-7|TRBD2|TRBV18
CASAAREEAYEQYF
TGTGCCAGCGCCGCGCGGGAGGAAGCCTACGAGCAGTACTTC